Each of the 17 T cell receptor beta chains below was sequenced from the same sample in a study of molecular identifiers for immune sequencing clone quantification (dated by TCRdb to 2016 to 2019). The method behind the library was PCR. TCRdb shows the sequencer as NextSeq 500. TCRdb reworked the public reads: Q25 trimming with fastp, MiXCR clone assembly, productive beta chains retained. CDR3 protein duplicates are merged, each entry listing the most common genes and DNA. A total of 80,000 to 100,000 distinct CDR3 sequences appear in this sample, 20% to 25% of them only once. The biggest ten clones account for about 0.99% of the sample. Sequenced: naive CD8+ T cells from blood, with Jurkat cell RNA spiked in. The cell subset or site label corresponds to: FACS-sorted CD8+CD4-CCR7+CD45RA+ naive T cells. The receptors derive from a human donor in good health. Some libraries in this study had Jurkat cell RNA spiked in.

J is TRBJ2-7 and V is TRBV4-3; a weak D match, TRBD2 (6 bases). Germline values: CDR1 LGHNA, CDR2 YSLEER. V lost 2 bases and J lost 4, with 15 bases in between. This CDR3 is 15 amino acids long. Here the CDR3 DNA reads TGCGCCAGCAGCCAAAAGGAGGGGCCTTGGTACGAGCAGTACTTC. Residues: CASSQKEGPWYEQYF.

This clonotype has at least ten counts. The chain has TRBV11-2 and TRBJ2-7; possible D gene TRBD1, 6 bases. The germline V and J ends were trimmed by 0 bases and 2 bases, with 8 bases remaining between them. Germline V lookup: CDR1 SGHAT, CDR2 FQNNGV. The CDR3 loop spans 14 amino acids. The CDR3 nucleotides are TGTGCCAGCAGCTTAGAAGGACAGCCCTACGAGCAGTACTTC. Translating gives CASSLEGQPYEQYF.

This clonotype was observed at least ten times. The chain links TRBV6-6 to TRBJ1-2, with D possibly matching TRBD1 (5 bases). This CDR3 has 14 residues. V shed 3 bases and J shed 3 bases, with 11 bases lying between them. The germline V gene encodes CDR1 MNHNY and CDR2 SVGAGI (reference sequence). The CDR3 reads CASSYFARDYGYTF. CDR3 nucleotide sequence: TGTGCCAGCAGTTATTTCGCCAGGGACTATGGCTACACCTTC.

Many counts were recorded for this clonotype. The V call is TRBV19, the J call TRBJ2-7, with D possibly TRBD2 on 6 matching bases. This CDR3 contains 13 residues. V was pared by 6 bases and J by 7 bases, with 16 bases between. The germline CDR1 and CDR2 sequences are LNHDA and SQIVND (reference sequence). The CDR3 DNA sequence: TGTGCCAGTAGCGGGCGGGGACCGGGAGAGCAGTACTTC. Encoded protein: CASSGRGPGEQYF. The whole variable domain, filled in from reference TRBV19 and TRBJ2-7, reads DGGITQSPKYLFRKEGQNVTLSCEQNLNHDAMYWYRQDPGQGLRLIYYSQIVNDFQKGDIAEGYSVSREKKESFPLTVTSAQKNPTAFYLCASSGRGPGEQYFGPGTRLTVT.

This clonotype was seen repeatedly, ten times or more. This chain links TRBV28 with TRBJ2-7; possible D gene TRBD2, 6 bases. Germline-derived CDR1 and CDR2 are MDHEN and SYDVKM. V lost 3 bases to trimming and J lost 4 bases, with 7 bases between them. CDR3 length equals 12 residues. Here the CDR3 reads CASSLEGYEQYF. The CDR3 region has the DNA TGTGCCAGCAGTTTGGAGGGTTACGAGCAGTACTTC.

About this clonotype itself: In this CDR3 the conserved last residue, phenylalanine or tryptophan, is missing, so a read error is likely. The chain uses TRBV12-3 or TRBV12-4 and TRBJ1-1, with D unresolved. V lost 1 base, J lost 8 bases, and 8 bases lay in between. CDR3 length equals 12 residues. The CDR3 is CASSLEWSEAFY. DNA of the CDR3: TGTGCCAGCAGTTTAGAGTGGTCCGAAGCTTTCTAT.

In the case of this clonotype: This may arise from a read error, as a much more abundant clone is one base away. The CDR3 nucleotides are TGTGCTAGTGGTTCGACGGACAGTTCCAATGAAGAACTGTTTTTT. Encoded protein: CASGSTDSSNEELFF. The V gene is TRBV12-5, the J gene TRBJ1-4; D possibly corresponds to TRBD1 (6 bases). Per the germline V gene, CDR1 is LGHNT and CDR2 is FRNRAP. CDR3 length: 15 amino acids.

V and J are TRBV19 and TRBJ1-1; weak D call: TRBD1 (5 bases). Germline V lookup: CDR1 LNHDA, CDR2 SQIVND (reference sequence). This CDR3 has 14 amino acids. Trimming took off 10 bases at V and 4 bases at J, with 19 bases between the two ends. As DNA, the CDR3 is TGTGCCACAATACCGGGACCCCTGTCCACTGAAGCTTTCTTT. Amino acids: CATIPGPLSTEAFF.

The V and J genes are TRBV20-1 and TRBJ2-1, with 9 bases that match TRBD2. The CDR3 has 16 amino acids. Trimming took 6 bases from V and 3 from J; bases not matched to a gene: 12. Germline loops: CDR1 DFQATT, CDR2 SNEGSKA (reference sequence). CDR3 in DNA: TGCAGTGCGCAACCGACCCTAGCGGGGCACTACAATGAGCAGTTCTTC. Its translation is CSAQPTLAGHYNEQFF.

The V and J genes are TRBV2 and TRBJ2-7, with 7 positions matching TRBD1. The J segment lost 2 bases and the V segment lost 3 bases, leaving 4 bases of the junction unmatched. The germline CDR1 and CDR2 sequences are SNHLY and FYNNEI. This CDR3 spans 14 amino acids. The chain's CDR3 is CASSDPDRAYEQYF. For the CDR3, the DNA is TGTGCCAGCAGTGACCCCGACAGGGCCTACGAGCAGTACTTC.

Notes on this clonotype: No conserved phenylalanine or tryptophan is present at the end of the CDR3, so a read error is the likely explanation. The chain carries TRBV12-3 or TRBV12-4 and TRBJ2-5; no clear D gene. CDR3 length: 13 amino acids. Deletions cut 10 bases from V and 1 base from J, with 13 bases between. CDR3 amino acids: CATSYTFQETQYS. CDR3 coding DNA: TGTGCCACCTCTTATACATTCCAAGAGACCCAGTACTCC.

This clonotype was counted at least ten times. The V and J genes are TRBV27 and TRBJ1-5; D remains ambiguous. The CDR3 spans 14 residues. V lost 4 bases, J lost 1 base, and 8 bases lay in between. Per the germline V gene, CDR1 is MNHEY and CDR2 is SMNVEV (reference sequence). CDR3 sequence reads: CASSYTGSNQPQHF. The CDR3 DNA sequence: TGTGCCAGCAGTTACACCGGGAGCAATCAGCCCCAGCATTTT.

This clonotype was seen repeatedly, ten times or more. The V gene is TRBV12-3 or TRBV12-4, the J gene TRBJ2-3; D unclear. CDR3 length: 17 amino acids. The ends were cut back, 7 bases at V and 10 bases at J, with 30 bases in the middle. CDR3 loop: CASTPPLAPKDPDPQYF. The CDR3 DNA reads TGTGCCAGCACCCCCCCCTTGGCCCCAAAAGACCCCGATCCGCAGTATTTT.

This clonotype was seen many times. V usage is TRBV27 and J usage is TRBJ2-7; 10 positions match TRBD2. CDR3 length: 14 amino acids. Trimming cost V 5 bases and J 2 bases; bases outside gene matches: 3. Germline V gene data show CDR1 as MNHEY and CDR2 as SMNVEV (reference sequence). In DNA form, the CDR3 reads TGTGCCAGCAGTCTAGCGGGAGCTACCTACGAGCAGTACTTC. Translation gives CASSLAGATYEQYF.

The genes are TRBV11-2 and TRBJ2-3, with a weak D call TRBD1 (7 bases). CDR3 length equals 14 residues. CDR1 and CDR2 from the germline V gene are SGHAT and FQNNGV. V was pared by 5 bases and J by 6 bases, with 15 bases between. The CDR3 loop reads CASSPQGGRDTQYF. The CDR3 bases are TGTGCCAGCAGCCCGCAGGGGGGCAGGGATACGCAGTATTTT.

With regard to this clonotype: This may arise from a read error, as a much more abundant clone is one base away. The genes are TRBV7-2 and TRBJ2-7, with 10 bases identical to TRBD1. This CDR3 has 14 residues. Looked up from germline, CDR1 is SGHTA and CDR2 is FQGNSA. The CDR3 is CAGSFGQGAYEQYF. CDR3 nucleotides: TGTGCCGGCAGCTTCGGACAGGGGGCCTACGAGCAGTACTTC.

Comments on this clonotype: With a much larger clone just one base away, this may be a read error. The V gene is TRBV6-2 or TRBV6-3, the J gene TRBJ2-3; TRBD1 is a possible D gene (5 bases). The CDR3 covers 15 residues. Trimming stripped 3 bases from V and 2 bases from J, with 12 bases between. The germline V gene encodes CDR1 MNHEY and CDR2 SVGEGT. CDR3 sequence reads: CASSYISGYTDTQYF. The CDR3 DNA follows: TGTGCCAGCAGTTATATTTCAGGGTACACAGATACGCAGTATTTT.